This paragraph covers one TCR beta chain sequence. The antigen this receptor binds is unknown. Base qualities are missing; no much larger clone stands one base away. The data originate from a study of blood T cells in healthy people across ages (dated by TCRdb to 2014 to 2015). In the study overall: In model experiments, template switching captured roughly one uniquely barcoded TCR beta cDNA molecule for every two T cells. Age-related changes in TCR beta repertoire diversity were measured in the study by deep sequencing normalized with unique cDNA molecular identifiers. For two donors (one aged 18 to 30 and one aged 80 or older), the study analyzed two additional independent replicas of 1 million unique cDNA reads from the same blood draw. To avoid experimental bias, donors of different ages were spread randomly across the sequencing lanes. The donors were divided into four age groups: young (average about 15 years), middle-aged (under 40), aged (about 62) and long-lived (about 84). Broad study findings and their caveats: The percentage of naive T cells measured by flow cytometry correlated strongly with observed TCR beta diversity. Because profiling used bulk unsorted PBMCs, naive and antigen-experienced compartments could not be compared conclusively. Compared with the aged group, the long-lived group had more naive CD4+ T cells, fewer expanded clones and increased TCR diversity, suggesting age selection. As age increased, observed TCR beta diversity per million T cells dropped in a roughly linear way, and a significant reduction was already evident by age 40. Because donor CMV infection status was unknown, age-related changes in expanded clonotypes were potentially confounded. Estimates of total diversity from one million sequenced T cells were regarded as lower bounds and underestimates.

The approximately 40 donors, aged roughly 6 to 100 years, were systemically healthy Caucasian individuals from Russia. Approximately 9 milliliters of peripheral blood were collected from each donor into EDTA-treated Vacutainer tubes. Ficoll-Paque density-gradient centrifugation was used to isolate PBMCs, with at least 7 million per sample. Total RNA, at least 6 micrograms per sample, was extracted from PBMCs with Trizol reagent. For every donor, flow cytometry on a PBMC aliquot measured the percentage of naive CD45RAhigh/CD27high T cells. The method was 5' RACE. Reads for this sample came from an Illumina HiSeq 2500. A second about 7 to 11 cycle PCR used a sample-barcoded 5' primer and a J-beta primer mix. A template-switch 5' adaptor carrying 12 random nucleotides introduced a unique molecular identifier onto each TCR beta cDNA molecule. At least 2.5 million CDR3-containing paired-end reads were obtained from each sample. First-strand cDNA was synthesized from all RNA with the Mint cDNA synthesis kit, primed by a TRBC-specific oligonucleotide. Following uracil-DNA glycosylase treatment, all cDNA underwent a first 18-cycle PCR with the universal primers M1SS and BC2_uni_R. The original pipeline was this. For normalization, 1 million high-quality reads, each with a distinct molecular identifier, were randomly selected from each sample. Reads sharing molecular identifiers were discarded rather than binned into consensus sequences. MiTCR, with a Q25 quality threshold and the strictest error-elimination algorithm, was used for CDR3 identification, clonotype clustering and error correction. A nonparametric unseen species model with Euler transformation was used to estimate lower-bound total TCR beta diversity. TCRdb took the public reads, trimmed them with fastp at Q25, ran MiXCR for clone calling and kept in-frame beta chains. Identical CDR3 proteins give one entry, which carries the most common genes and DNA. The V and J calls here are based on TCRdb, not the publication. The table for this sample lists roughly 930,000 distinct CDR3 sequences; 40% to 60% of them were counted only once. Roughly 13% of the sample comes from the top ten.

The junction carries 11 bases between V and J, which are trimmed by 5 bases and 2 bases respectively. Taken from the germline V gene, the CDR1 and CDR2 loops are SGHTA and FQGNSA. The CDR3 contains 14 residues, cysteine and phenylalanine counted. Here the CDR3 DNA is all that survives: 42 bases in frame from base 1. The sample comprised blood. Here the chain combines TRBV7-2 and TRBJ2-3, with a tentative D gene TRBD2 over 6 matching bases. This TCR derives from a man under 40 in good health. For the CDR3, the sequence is CASSRGSFTDTQYF. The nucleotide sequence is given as TGTGCCAGCAGCCGGGGGTCCTTCACAGATACGCAGTATTTT.